The 12 T cell receptor beta chains below come from one sample, sequenced in a study of T cells after yellow fever vaccination. TCRdb re-derived calls from the 5' RACE reads in MiXCR, one entry per CDR3 protein. This table holds a few hundred thousand distinct CDR3 sequences, 6.9% found once. This specimen consisted of CD4+ T cells sorted from PBMCs, obtained 15 days after the yellow fever booster vaccination. The receptors were gathered from a man aged 25 to 40 who received the YFV17D yellow fever vaccine.

This clonotype was observed at least ten times. The V gene is TRBV5-1, the J gene TRBJ2-1, with D unresolved. The V and J ends lost 4 bases and 10 bases respectively, with 9 bases between them. This CDR3 is 11 amino acids long. Germline V gene data show CDR1 as SGHRS and CDR2 as YFSETQ. CDR3 in DNA: TGCGCCAGCAGCGTCGAACGCGAGCAGTTCTTC. Its protein is CASSVEREQFF.

This clonotype was observed a few times. The genes are TRBV7-6 and TRBJ1-3; D not resolved. The CDR3 length is 15 residues. Germline CDR1 SGHVS, CDR2 FNYEAQ. With 5 bases removed from V and 1 base from J, the gap between germline ends came to 12 bases. The CDR3 sequence: CASSPPPGSGNTIYF. CDR3 DNA: TGTGCCAGCAGCCCCCCCCCGGGGTCTGGAAACACCATATATTTT.

This clonotype was picked up a small number of times. The chain combines TRBV5-4 with TRBJ1-2; 7 nucleotides align to TRBD1. The CDR3 is 15 amino acids. V lost 0 bases and J lost 2; bases outside the gene matches: 4. Germline lookup yields CDR1 SGHNT and CDR2 YYREEE (reference sequence). The CDR3 nucleotides read TGTGCCAGCAGCTTGGCGGCAGGGGGGAACTATGGCTACACCTTC. Its translation: CASSLAAGGNYGYTF.

A few counts support this clonotype. The J gene is TRBJ2-1, the V gene TRBV20-1; D possibly corresponds to TRBD1 (7 bases). Trimming removed 6 bases at V and 4 bases at J, with 19 bases between. The germline V gene encodes CDR1 DFQATT and CDR2 SNEGSKA (reference sequence). This CDR3 has 15 amino acids. The CDR3 DNA reads TGCAGTGCCGGAAGGAGGGGGCCTGATTACAATGAGCAGTTCTTC. This encodes CSAGRRGPDYNEQFF.

A remark on this clonotype: A much larger clone differs from this one at a single base, so this may be a read error. The chain combines TRBV20-1 with TRBJ2-2; 9 nucleotides align to TRBD2. The length of the CDR3 is 15 residues. V dropped 6 bases and J dropped 6; count of bases not matched to a gene: 11. Germline CDR1 reads DFQATT; CDR2 reads SNEGSKA (reference sequence). CDR3 amino acids: CSARQASGTSGELFF. Here the CDR3 DNA reads TGCAGTGCCCGACAAGCTAGCGGGACCTCCGGGGAGCTGTTTTTT.

In its sample, this clonotype was seen a few times. This CDR3 is CASETSGAYEQYF. Here the CDR3 DNA reads TGTGCCAGCGAAACTAGCGGGGCCTACGAGCAGTACTTC. The gene calls are TRBV12-3 or TRBV12-4 and TRBJ2-7; 10 bases match TRBD2. The CDR3 length is 13 residues. Trimming removed 8 bases from V and 2 bases from J; junction bases left unmatched: 3.

Ten or more counts support this clonotype. This chain connects TRBV19 to TRBJ1-1; no clear D gene. V lost 3 bases to trimming and J lost 3 bases, with 8 bases between them. The CDR3 loop spans 13 amino acids. Per the germline V gene, CDR1 is LNHDA and CDR2 is SQIVND (reference sequence). CDR3 coding DNA: TGTGCCAGTAGTATCTATAGAGACACTGAAGCTTTCTTT. Its protein is CASSIYRDTEAFF.

This clonotype has a count of ten or more. The chain recombines TRBV4-3 with TRBJ2-2; no clear D gene. CDR3 length: 13 amino acids. CDR1 is LGHNA, CDR2 YSLEER, per germline. V lost 3 bases to trimming and J lost 5 bases, with 7 bases between them. For the CDR3, the DNA is TGCGCCAGCAGCCAGTTACTAACCGGGGAGCTGTTTTTT. It codes for CASSQLLTGELFF.

This clonotype was counted between two and nine times. V is TRBV7-8 and J is TRBJ2-5; TRBD1 is a possible D gene (7 bases). V was clipped by 3 bases and J by 5 bases, with 19 bases between them. Germline CDR1 and CDR2: SGHVS and FQNEAQ. CDR3 length: 16 amino acids. CDR3 amino acids: CASSFSQGAGGETQYF. For the CDR3, the DNA is TGTGCCAGCAGCTTCAGTCAGGGCGCAGGGGGGGAGACCCAGTACTTC.

This clonotype was picked up a small number of times. V and J are TRBV5-1 and TRBJ1-5; D unclear. Deletions cut 0 bases from V and 6 bases from J, with 7 bases between. The CDR3 consists of 13 residues. Germline CDR1 and CDR2: SGHRS and YFSETQ. The chain's CDR3 is CASSLGRSQPQHF. The CDR3 DNA is TGCGCCAGCAGCTTGGGACGGAGTCAGCCCCAGCATTTT.

This clonotype was detected only a few times. The chain recombines TRBV5-1 with TRBJ2-1, with a tentative D call TRBD1 (6 bases). The CDR3 consists of 16 residues. The ends were cut back, 0 bases at V and 0 bases at J, with 10 bases in the middle. Germline V CDR1 and CDR2: SGHRS, YFSETQ. The CDR3 DNA follows: TGCGCCAGCAGCTTGGAAACAGGGAACTCCTACAATGAGCAGTTCTTC. It yields the protein CASSLETGNSYNEQFF.

In its sample, this clonotype was seen many times. V is TRBV12-3 or TRBV12-4 and J is TRBJ2-7, with 9 positions matching TRBD1. The V gene end was trimmed by 5 bases and the J gene end by 2 bases; junction bases not matched to a gene: 10. The CDR3 contains 16 residues. CDR3 bases: TGTGCCAGCAGTCGTCGGACAGGGGACGGGACCTACGAGCAGTACTTC. Its protein is CASSRRTGDGTYEQYF.